This T cell receptor (beta chain) appears in the sequencing data of a study of cytomegalovirus exposure and HLA in healthy donors. The ends lost 5 bases at V and 6 bases at J; junction bases unmatched: 9. The CDR3 spans 16 residues. CDR1 and CDR2 (germline): SGHVS, FQNEAQ. TCRdb's table, derived via immunoSEQ multiplex PCR, lists solely in-frame clones and lacks some. The sample has roughly 200,000 clones, about 81% seen once. This sequence joins TRBV7-8 and TRBJ2-1; 11 nucleotides line up with TRBD2. This clonotype was sampled from a woman under 40 in good health and CMV-seronegative. The sequencing sample was made of PBMCs. The DNA for the CDR3 is TGTGCCAGCAGCACAATAGCGGGGGGGCGCACCAATGAGCAGTTCTTC. It codes for CASSTIAGGRTNEQFF. Full variable domain (outside the CDR3, taken from reference TRBV7-8 and TRBJ2-1): GAGVSQSPRYKVAKRGQDVALRCDPISGHVSLFWYQQALGQGPEFLTYFQNEAQLDKSGLPSDRFFAERPEGSVSTLKIQRTQQEDSAVYLCASSTIAGGRTNEQFFGPGTRLTVL.